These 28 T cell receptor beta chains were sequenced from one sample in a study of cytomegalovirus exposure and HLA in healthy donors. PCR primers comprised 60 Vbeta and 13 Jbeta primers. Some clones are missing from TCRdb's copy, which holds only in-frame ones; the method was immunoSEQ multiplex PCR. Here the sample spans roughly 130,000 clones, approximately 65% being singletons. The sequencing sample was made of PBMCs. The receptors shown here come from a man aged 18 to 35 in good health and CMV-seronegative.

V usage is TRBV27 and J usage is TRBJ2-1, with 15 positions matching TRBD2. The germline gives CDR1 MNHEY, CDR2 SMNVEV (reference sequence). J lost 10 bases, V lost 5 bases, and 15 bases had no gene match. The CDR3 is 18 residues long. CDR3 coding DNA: TGTGCCAGCAGTCCGAGGACTAGCGGGGGGGCCCGTATGTGGGAGCAGTTCTTC. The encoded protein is CASSPRTSGGARMWEQFF.

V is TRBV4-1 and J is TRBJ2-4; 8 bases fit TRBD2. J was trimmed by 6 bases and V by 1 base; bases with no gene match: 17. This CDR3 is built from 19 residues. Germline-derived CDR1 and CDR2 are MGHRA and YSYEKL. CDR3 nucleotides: TGCGCCAGCAGCCAAGGCCCGAGAACTAGCGGAATCCCAGGAAACATTCAGTACTTC. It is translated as CASSQGPRTSGIPGNIQYF.

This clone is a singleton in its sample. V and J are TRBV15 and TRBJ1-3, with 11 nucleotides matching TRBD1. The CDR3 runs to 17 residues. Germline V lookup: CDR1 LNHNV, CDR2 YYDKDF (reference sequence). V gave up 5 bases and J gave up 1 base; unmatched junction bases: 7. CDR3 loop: CATSGRTGGLSGNTIYF. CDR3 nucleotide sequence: TGTGCCACCAGCGGGCGGACAGGGGGCCTTTCTGGAAACACCATATATTTT.

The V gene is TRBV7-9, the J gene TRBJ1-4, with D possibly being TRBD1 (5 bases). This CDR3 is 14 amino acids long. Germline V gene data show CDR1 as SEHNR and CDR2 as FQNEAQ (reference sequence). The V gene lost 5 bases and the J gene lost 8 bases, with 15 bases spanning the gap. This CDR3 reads CASSTGQRREKLFF. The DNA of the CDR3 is TGTGCCAGCAGCACCGGACAAAGGAGAGAAAAACTGTTTTTT.

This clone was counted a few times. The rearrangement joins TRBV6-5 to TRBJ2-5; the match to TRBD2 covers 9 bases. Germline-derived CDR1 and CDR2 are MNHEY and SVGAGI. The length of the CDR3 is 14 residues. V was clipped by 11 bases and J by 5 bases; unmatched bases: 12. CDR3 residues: CAAGGRSGGETQYF. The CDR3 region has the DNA TGTGCCGCGGGGGGGCGCTCGGGGGGGGAGACCCAGTACTTC.

The CDR3 DNA reads TGCGCCAGCAGCTTTCGGACACGTACGAACACTGAAGCTTTCTTT. Its translation is CASSFRTRTNTEAFF. The chain uses TRBV5-1 and TRBJ1-1; possibly TRBD1 for D (5 bases). The V end lost 2 bases, the J end lost 1 base, and 12 bases lay between the germline ends. The germline CDR1 and CDR2 sequences are SGHRS and YFSETQ. CDR3 length: 15 amino acids.

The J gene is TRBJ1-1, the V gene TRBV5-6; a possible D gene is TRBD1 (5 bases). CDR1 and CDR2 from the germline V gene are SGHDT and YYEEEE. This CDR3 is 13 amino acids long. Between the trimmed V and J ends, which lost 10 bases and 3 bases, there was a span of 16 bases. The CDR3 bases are TGTGCCTCCAAAAAGGTAGGGGACACTGAAGCTTTCTTT. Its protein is CASKKVGDTEAFF.

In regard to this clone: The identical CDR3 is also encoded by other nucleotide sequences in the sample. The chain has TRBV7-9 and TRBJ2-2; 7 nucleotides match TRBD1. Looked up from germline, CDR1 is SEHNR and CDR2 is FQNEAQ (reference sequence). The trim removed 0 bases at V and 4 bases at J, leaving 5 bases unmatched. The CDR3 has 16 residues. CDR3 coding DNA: TGTGCCAGCAGCTTAGCACAGGGGTTTAGCACCGGGGAGCTGTTTTTT. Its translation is CASSLAQGFSTGELFF.

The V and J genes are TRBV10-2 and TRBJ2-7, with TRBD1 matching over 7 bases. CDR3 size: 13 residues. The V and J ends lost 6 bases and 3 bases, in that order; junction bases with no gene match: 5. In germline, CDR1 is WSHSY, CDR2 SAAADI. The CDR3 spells CASRGTDHYEQYF. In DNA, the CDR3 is TGCGCCAGCAGAGGGACAGATCACTACGAGCAGTACTTC.

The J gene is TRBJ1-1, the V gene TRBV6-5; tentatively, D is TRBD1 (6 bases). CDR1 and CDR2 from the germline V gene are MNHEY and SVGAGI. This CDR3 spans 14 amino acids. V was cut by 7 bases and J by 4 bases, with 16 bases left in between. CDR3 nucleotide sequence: TGTGCCAGCAAAATCAGGGGATCGGGCACTGAAGCTTTCTTT. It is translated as CASKIRGSGTEAFF.

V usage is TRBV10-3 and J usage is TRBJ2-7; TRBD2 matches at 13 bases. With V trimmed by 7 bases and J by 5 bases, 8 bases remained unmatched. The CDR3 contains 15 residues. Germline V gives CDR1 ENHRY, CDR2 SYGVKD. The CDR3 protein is CAITEGTSGMHEQYF. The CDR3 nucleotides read TGTGCCATCACCGAAGGGACTAGCGGGATGCACGAGCAGTACTTC.

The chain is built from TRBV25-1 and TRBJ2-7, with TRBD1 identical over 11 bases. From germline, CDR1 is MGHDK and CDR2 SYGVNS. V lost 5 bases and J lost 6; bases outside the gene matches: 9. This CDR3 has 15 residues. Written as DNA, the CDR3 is TGTGCCAGCAGTACCCTGGACAGGGGGCGCGGCGAGCAGTACTTC. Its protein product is CASSTLDRGRGEQYF.

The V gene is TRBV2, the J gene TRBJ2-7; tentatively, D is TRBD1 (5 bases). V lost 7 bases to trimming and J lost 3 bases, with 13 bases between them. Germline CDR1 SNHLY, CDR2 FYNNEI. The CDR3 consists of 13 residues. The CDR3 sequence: CASNRQSSYEQYF. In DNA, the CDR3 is TGTGCCAGCAACCGACAGTCTAGCTACGAGCAGTACTTC.

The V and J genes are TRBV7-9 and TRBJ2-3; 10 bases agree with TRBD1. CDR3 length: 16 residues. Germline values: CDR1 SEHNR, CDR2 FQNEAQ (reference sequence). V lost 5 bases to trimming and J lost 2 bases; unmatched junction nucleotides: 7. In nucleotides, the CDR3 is TGTGCCAGCAGCCCCGGGACAGGGGCGTACACAGATACGCAGTATTTT. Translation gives CASSPGTGAYTDTQYF.

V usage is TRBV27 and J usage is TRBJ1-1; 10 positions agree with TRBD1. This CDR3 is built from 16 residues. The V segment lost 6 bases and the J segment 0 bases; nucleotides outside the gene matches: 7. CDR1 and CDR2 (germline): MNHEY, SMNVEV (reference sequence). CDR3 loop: CASSPLGQGLNTEAFF. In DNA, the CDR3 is TGTGCCAGCAGCCCTCTGGGACAGGGGTTGAACACTGAAGCTTTCTTT.

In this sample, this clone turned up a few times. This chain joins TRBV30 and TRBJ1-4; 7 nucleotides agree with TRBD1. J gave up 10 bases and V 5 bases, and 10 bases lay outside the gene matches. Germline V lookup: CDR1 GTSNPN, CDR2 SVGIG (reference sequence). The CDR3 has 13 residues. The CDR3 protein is CAWSHTQGGKLFF. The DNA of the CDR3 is TGTGCCTGGTCCCATACGCAGGGGGGAAAACTGTTTTTT. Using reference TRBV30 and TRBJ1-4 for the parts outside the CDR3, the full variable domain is SQTIHQWPATLVQPVGSPLSLECTVEGTSNPNLYWYRQAAGRGLQLLFYSVGIGQISSEVPQNLSASRPQDRQFILSSKKLLLSDSGFYLCAWSHTQGGKLFFGSGTQLSVL.

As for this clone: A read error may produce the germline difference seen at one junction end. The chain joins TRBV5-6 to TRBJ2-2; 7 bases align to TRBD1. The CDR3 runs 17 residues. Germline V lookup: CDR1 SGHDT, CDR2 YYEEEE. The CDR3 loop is CASRLEVDRAYTGELFF. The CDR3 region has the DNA TGTGCCAGCCGCTTGGAAGTTGACAGGGCCTACACCGGGGAGCTGTTTTTT. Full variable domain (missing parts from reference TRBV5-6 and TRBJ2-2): DAGVTQSPTHLIKTRGQQVTLRCSPKSGHDTVSWYQQALGQGPQFIFQYYEEEERQRGNFPDRFSGHQFPNYSSELNVNALLLGDSALYLCASRLEVDRAYTGELFFGEGSRLTVL.

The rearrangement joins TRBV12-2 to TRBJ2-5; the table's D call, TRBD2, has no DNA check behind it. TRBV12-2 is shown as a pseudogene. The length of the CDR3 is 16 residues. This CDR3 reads CASRSLLAPKKETQYF. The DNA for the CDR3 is TGTGCAAGTCGCTCCTTACTAGCCCCCAAGAAAGAGACCCAGTACTTC.

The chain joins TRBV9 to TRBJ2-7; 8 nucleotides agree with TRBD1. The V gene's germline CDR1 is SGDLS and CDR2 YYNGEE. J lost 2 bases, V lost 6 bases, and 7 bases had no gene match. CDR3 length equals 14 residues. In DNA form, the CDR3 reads TGTGCCAGCACCGCAGGACAGGGTCCCTACGAGCAGTACTTC. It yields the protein CASTAGQGPYEQYF. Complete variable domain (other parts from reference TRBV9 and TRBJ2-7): DSGVTQTPKHLITATGQRVTLRCSPRSGDLSVYWYQQSLDQGLQFLIQYYNGEERAKGNILERFSAQQFPDLHSELNLSSLELGDSALYFCASTAGQGPYEQYFGPGTRLTVT.

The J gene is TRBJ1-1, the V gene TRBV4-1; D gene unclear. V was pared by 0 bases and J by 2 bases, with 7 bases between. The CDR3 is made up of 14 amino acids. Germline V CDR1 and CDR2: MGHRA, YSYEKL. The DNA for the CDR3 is TGCGCCAGCAGCCAAGATGGGAGAAACACTGAAGCTTTCTTT. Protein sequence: CASSQDGRNTEAFF.

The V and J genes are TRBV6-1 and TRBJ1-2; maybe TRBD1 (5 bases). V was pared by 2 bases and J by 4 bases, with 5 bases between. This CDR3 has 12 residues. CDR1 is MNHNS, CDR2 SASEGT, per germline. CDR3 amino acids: CASSEQGYGYTF. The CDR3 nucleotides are TGTGCCAGCAGTGAACAGGGCTATGGCTACACCTTC.

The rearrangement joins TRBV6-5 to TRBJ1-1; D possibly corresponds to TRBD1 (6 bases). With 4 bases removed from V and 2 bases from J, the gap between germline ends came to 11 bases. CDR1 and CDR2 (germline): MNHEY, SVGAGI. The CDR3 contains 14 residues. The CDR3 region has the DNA TGTGCCAGCAGTTCCTTGACAGGAAACACTGAAGCTTTCTTT. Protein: CASSSLTGNTEAFF.

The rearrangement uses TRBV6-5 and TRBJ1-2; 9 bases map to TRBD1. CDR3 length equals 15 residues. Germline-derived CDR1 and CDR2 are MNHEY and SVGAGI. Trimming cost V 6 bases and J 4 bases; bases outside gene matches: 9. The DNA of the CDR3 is TGTGCCAGCAGGCATCAAGGGACAGGGAGCTATGGCTACACCTTC. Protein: CASRHQGTGSYGYTF.

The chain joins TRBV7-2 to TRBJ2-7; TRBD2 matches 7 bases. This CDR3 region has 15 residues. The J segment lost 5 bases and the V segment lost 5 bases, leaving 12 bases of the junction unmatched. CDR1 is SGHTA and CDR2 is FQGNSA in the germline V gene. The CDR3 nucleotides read TGTGCCAGCAGCCGACGGGTTGCGGGAGCCAACGAGCAGTACTTC. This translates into CASSRRVAGANEQYF.

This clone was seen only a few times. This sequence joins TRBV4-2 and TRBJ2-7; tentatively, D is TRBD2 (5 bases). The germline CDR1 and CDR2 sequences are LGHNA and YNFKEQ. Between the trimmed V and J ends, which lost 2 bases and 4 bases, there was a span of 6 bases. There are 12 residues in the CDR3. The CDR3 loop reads CASSQRGYEQYF. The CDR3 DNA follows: TGTGCCAGCAGCCAACGGGGATACGAGCAGTACTTC.

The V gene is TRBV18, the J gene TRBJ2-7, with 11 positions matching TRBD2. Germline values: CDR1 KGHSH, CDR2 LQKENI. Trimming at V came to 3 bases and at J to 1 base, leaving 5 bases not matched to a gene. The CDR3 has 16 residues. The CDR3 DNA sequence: TGTGCCAGCTCACCGACTAGCGGGGACCCTTCCTACGAGCAGTACTTC. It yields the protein CASSPTSGDPSYEQYF.

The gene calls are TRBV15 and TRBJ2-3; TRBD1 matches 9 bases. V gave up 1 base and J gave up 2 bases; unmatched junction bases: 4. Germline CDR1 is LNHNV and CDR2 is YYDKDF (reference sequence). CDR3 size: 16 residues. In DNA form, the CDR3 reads TGTGCCACCAGCAGAGGCCGGGACAGGGTCACAGATACGCAGTATTTT. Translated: CATSRGRDRVTDTQYF.

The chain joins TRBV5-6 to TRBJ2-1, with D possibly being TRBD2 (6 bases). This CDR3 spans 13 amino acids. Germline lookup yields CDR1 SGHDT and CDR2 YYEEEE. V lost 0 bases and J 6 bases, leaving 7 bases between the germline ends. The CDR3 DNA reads TGTGCCAGCAGCTTGGCCGGGGGCAATGAGCAGTTCTTC. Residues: CASSLAGGNEQFF.